The rows below give T cell receptor beta chains drawn from one sample of a study of T cell responses to AZD1222 COVID-19 vaccine. Some clones are missing from TCRdb's copy, which holds only in-frame ones; the method was immunoSEQ multiplex PCR. The table records about 150,000 clones, 90% of them present only once. The specimen was peripheral blood, collected on day 0 of AZD1222 vaccination. Receptors originate from an adult in good health. CDR3s leave out the opening cysteine and the closing phenylalanine or tryptophan. A D gene is named only where the DNA matches it firmly. For some rows the clone size is stated as once, few or many, or as a class when expanded; others skip it.

TRBV6-1,NA,NA,ASSGAGTYGYT
TRBV19,NA,NA,ASSISPNPYEQY
TRBV6-2/TRBV6-3,once,NA,ASSHTSYEQY
TRBV28,few,NA,ASTEGANEKLF
TRBV11-3,once,NA,ASSFGGRGIETQY
TRBV28,once,NA,ASSLYRAWTNEKLF
TRBV19,NA,TRBD2,ASSLVSTSGVWI
TRBV30,once,TRBD1,AWSVGAGGSYEQY
TRBV4-1,NA,NA,ASSKEAQGSNEQY
TRBV27,NA,NA,ASSLYGLGGYT
TRBV5-6,NA,NA,ASSFLRQSYEQY